This TCR beta chain was sequenced in a study of glioma-infiltrating T cells. This clonotype was detected ten times or more. Its specificity is not known. CDR1 is MNHEY and CDR2 is SVGEGT in the germline V gene. The CDR3 sequence is 14 residues long. The J segment lost 5 bases and the V segment lost 5 bases, leaving 7 bases of the junction unmatched. Study-wide results and limits: CDR3 overlap between tissue and blood was very small.

Amplification of TCR alpha and beta CDR3 regions from RNA used iRepertoire nested multiplex PCR. Tissue mRNA or PBMC total RNA, about 95-450 ng, went into one-step reverse transcription and amplification. In TCRdb, the multiplex PCR reads were re-called with MiXCR into one record per CDR3 protein. The table has a few hundred thousand distinct CDR3 sequences, 41% seen once. The sample taken for sequencing was glioma tissue, nonneoplastic brain tissue, or PBMCs (not recorded which). This chain joins TRBV6-2 or TRBV6-3 and TRBJ1-2, with 8 bases aligning to TRBD1. The sequence was obtained from a human donor with low-grade glioma or glioblastoma, undergoing nonglioma brain surgery, or in good health (not recorded which). CDR3 sequence: CASSTGTGRYGYTF. DNA for the CDR3: TGTGCCAGCAGTACCGGGACAGGCCGTTATGGCTACACCTTC.